This TCR beta chain was recorded in a study of technical replicates of blood from a few donors. CDR1 is MNHEY and CDR2 is SVGAGI in the germline V gene. CDR3 length equals 15 residues. V trimming: 5 bases; J trimming: 4 bases; junction bases outside the gene matches: 3. The protocol was immunoSEQ multiplex PCR, while the TCRdb copy is restricted to in-frame clones and leaves out a portion. The sample carries 85,000 to 100,000 clones, approximately 95% recorded once. The origin of this receptor is a human donor in good health. The rearrangement joins TRBV6-5 to TRBJ2-1, with 12 bases matching TRBD2. The specimen was T cells isolated from PBMCs. Here the CDR3 reads CASSRGLAGYNEQFF. The CDR3 DNA reads as TGTGCCAGCAGTCGGGGACTAGCGGGTTACAATGAGCAGTTCTTC.